The 2 T cell receptor beta chains below come from one sample, sequenced in a study of post-analysis software for immune sequencing data. No antigen has been identified for these receptors. Study-wide findings and caveats: In patients, about five TRBV segments were more frequent than in controls, with TRBV5-6, TRBV5-1 and TRBV20-1 among them.

Unique molecular identifiers were built into the TCR beta cDNA libraries. TCRdb passed the PCR reads through MiXCR, listing each CDR3 protein once. The sample contains about 800,000 distinct CDR3 sequences, 25% to 30% of which appear only once. Sequencing used blood. The receptor source for this set is a girl between 5 and 17 years old with multiple sclerosis.

The rearrangement joins TRBV20-1 to TRBJ1-2, with 8 bases lining up with TRBD1. The CDR3 is made up of 14 amino acids. Germline V gene lookup returns CDR1 DFQATT and CDR2 SNEGSKA (reference sequence). Trimming at V came to 1 base and at J to 7 bases, leaving 8 bases not matched to a gene. CDR3 in amino acids: CSARVGRGPGGYTF. The CDR3 DNA is TGCAGTGCTAGAGTGGGCAGGGGGCCGGGTGGCTACACCTTC.

The V gene is TRBV28, the J gene TRBJ2-3, with D tentatively TRBD2 (5 bases). The CDR3 contains 13 residues. The germline V and J ends were trimmed by 3 bases and 4 bases, with 8 bases remaining between them. Per germline, CDR1 MDHEN and CDR2 SYDVKM. Here the CDR3 reads CASSFEGPDTQYF. The DNA for the CDR3 is TGTGCCAGCAGTTTTGAGGGTCCAGATACGCAGTATTTT. The full variable domain, completed using reference TRBV28 and TRBJ2-3, is DVKVTQSSRYLVKRTGEKVFLECVQDMDHENMFWYRQDPGLGLRLIYFSYDVKMKEKGDIPEGYSVSREKKERFSLILESASTNQTSMYLCASSFEGPDTQYFGPGTRLTVL.